The clone carrying this T cell receptor (beta chain) was found a few times. The antigen is unknown. As the method for making TCR beta libraries, quantitative 5'-RACE with molecular barcodes was used. A single record per CDR3 protein comes from TCRdb applying MiXCR to the 5' RACE reads. The repertoire holds more than 250,000 distinct CDR3 sequences, with under 8.5% as singletons. The data were taken from a study of CD8 T cells in ankylosing spondylitis. Study findings and constraints: Disease-linked clones bore a CD8+ phenotype and were relatively rare in peripheral blood. According to the report, clones linked to the disease were significantly enriched in matched synovial fluid samples taken from ankylosing spondylitis patients. A motif of 7 to 9 highly homologous TCR beta variants was seen as apparently characteristic of ankylosing spondylitis blood.

Trimming pared 2 bases from V and 2 bases from J, leaving 6 bases between. Germline CDR1 SGHRS, CDR2 YFSETQ. This CDR3 has 13 amino acids. Sequenced material: blood, either unsorted or a sorted T cell fraction (not recorded which). This chain connects TRBV5-1 to TRBJ2-3; D ambiguous. This TCR was sampled from a male donor with ankylosing spondylitis. DNA of the CDR3: TGCGCCAGCAGCTTTCTTTACACAGATACGCAGTATTTT. It yields the protein CASSFLYTDTQYF. The whole variable domain, remainder taken from reference TRBV5-1 and TRBJ2-3, is KAGVTQTPRYLIKTRGQQVTLSCSPISGHRSVSWYQQTPGQGLQFLFEYFSETQRNKGNFPGRFSGRQFSNSRSEMNVSTLELGDSALYLCASSFLYTDTQYFGPGTRLTVL.